The 19 T cell receptor beta chains listed next were all sequenced from one sample in a study of metastatic and nonmetastatic thyroid tumors. From the PCR reads, TCRdb re-called clones with MiXCR. This sample carries about 82,000 clones, about 12% of them seen once, and the ten largest clones take around 9%. Before thyroid surgery, none of the patients had received any treatment. The sample was tumor tissue. These receptor sequences come from a female donor with papillary thyroid cancer or a benign thyroid nodule (not recorded which). Some clones in this sample may be carry-over from other donors' samples.

This clone was seen many times. The rearrangement uses TRBV28 and TRBJ2-1; 8 positions match TRBD2. CDR1 is MDHEN, CDR2 SYDVKM, per germline. CDR3 length: 17 residues. Unmatched junction bases numbered 9, after V lost 3 bases and J lost 2 bases. The DNA of the CDR3 is TGTGCCAGCAGTTTCAATTTCGGGCGGGAGGCCTACAATGAGCAGTTCTTC. This gives the protein CASSFNFGREAYNEQFF.

On this clone: A much bigger clone sits one base away, suggesting this may be a read error. Other DNA sequences in this specimen translate into the identical CDR3. The chain uses TRBV12-3 or TRBV12-4 and TRBJ1-1; a weak D match, TRBD1 (5 bases). The CDR3 totals 13 residues. The V and J ends lost 6 bases and 5 bases respectively, with 13 bases between them. The CDR3 DNA reads TGTGCCAGCAGAAGAACGGGGGGAACTGAAGCTTTCTTT. This gives the protein CASRRTGGTEAFF.

This clone showed up many times. The genes are TRBV6-6 and TRBJ2-1; no firm D call. Trimming took off 4 bases at V and 4 bases at J, with 17 bases between the two ends. The CDR3 has 16 residues. CDR1 is MNHNY and CDR2 is SVGAGI in the germline V gene (reference sequence). The CDR3 region has the DNA TGTGCCAGCAGTTCGCAGGAGACTGAAGTATACAATGAGCAGTTCTTC. Its protein is CASSSQETEVYNEQFF.

This clone was picked up many times. This CDR3 is also generated by other DNA sequences in the sample. V is TRBV2 and J is TRBJ2-1, with a weak D call TRBD1 (5 bases). The V gene's germline CDR1 is SNHLY and CDR2 FYNNEI. This CDR3 contains 16 residues. With 2 bases removed from V and 6 bases from J, the gap between germline ends came to 17 bases. CDR3 sequence (DNA): TGTGCCAGCAGTGAAACAGGAGTTCCCAAGGTCAATGAGCAGTTCTTC. Its translation is CASSETGVPKVNEQFF.

This clone was counted at least ten times. J is TRBJ2-2 and V is TRBV7-3; D remains ambiguous. CDR1 and CDR2 (germline): SGHTA, FQGTGA. Trimming stripped 6 bases from V and 7 bases from J, with 12 bases between. CDR3 size: 13 residues. As DNA, the CDR3 is TGTGCCAGCAGAGGATCTCCATACGGGGAGCTGTTTTTT. Amino acid sequence: CASRGSPYGELFF.

For this clone: This sequence may be a read error, since a much larger clone differs from it by one base. The chain uses TRBV24-1 and TRBJ2-3; 8 bases line up with TRBD2. Trimming at V came to 3 bases and at J to 1 base, leaving 8 bases not matched to a gene. CDR1 KGHDR and CDR2 SFDVKD come from the germline V gene. The CDR3 loop spans 17 amino acids. CDR3 sequence: CATSDLASGYCTDTQYF. The CDR3 DNA sequence: TGTGCCACCAGTGATCTGGCTAGCGGGTACTGCACAGATACGCAGTATTTT.

This clone has a count of ten or more. This sequence joins TRBV2 and TRBJ1-2, with D tentatively TRBD1 (5 bases). The CDR3 length is 14 residues. Trimming left V 8 bases short and J 4 bases short, with 17 bases between. In germline, CDR1 is SNHLY, CDR2 FYNNEI. CDR3 sequence (DNA): TGTGCCAGCTCTGGGGGTCGACAGTTCTATGGCTACACCTTC. Translating gives CASSGGRQFYGYTF.

This clone was recorded many times. This may come from a read error, since a much larger clone is one base off. The V call is TRBV6-1, the J call TRBJ1-2; no firm D call. Germline V lookup: CDR1 MNHNS, CDR2 SASEGT. Trimming removed 8 bases from V and 4 bases from J, with 11 bases in between. The CDR3 runs to 12 residues. The CDR3 bases are TGTGCCAGCCGGTGGAGTTCCTATGGCTACACCTTC. Encoded protein: CASRWSSYGYTF.

V usage is TRBV6-1 and J usage is TRBJ2-7; 7 bases fit TRBD1. There are 14 residues in the CDR3. The germline V gene has CDR1 MNHNS and CDR2 SASEGT. V was pared by 7 bases and J by 3 bases, with 9 bases of the junction left unmatched. Here the CDR3 DNA reads TGTGCCAGCATCTACGGACAGGCGAACTACGAGCAGTACTTC. Encoded protein: CASIYGQANYEQYF.

A note on this clone: Being one base from a much bigger clone, this may be a read error. Different DNA sequences within this sample yield the same CDR3. The genes are TRBV6-5 and TRBJ2-3; a weak D match, TRBD2 (6 bases). The CDR3 is made up of 18 amino acids. Trimming took 2 bases from V and 3 from J, leaving 21 bases between them. Germline CDR1 is MNHEY and CDR2 is SVGAGI. CDR3 in amino acids: CASSYPSRGVQGTDTQYF. CDR3 in DNA: TGTGCCAGCAGTTACCCGTCGCGGGGCGTCCAAGGAACAGATACGCAGTATTTT.

The sample holds many counts of this clone. The rearrangement joins TRBV5-4 to TRBJ2-7; 14 bases align to TRBD2. This CDR3 has 17 residues. CDR1 is SGHNT and CDR2 is YYREEE in the germline V gene (reference sequence). The trim removed 3 bases at V and 1 base at J, leaving 6 bases unmatched. The CDR3 region has the DNA TGTGCCAGCAGCTCGGGGACTAGCGGGAGCCTGTCCTACGAGCAGTACTTC. Protein product: CASSSGTSGSLSYEQYF.

This clone was observed at least ten times. The chain couples TRBV12-3 or TRBV12-4 to TRBJ1-4; D call uncertain. V lost 2 bases to trimming and J lost 8 bases, with 12 bases between them. The CDR3 is 14 amino acids. CDR3 sequence reads: CASSLSEGLEKLFF. The CDR3 bases are TGTGCCAGCAGTTTATCCGAGGGATTGGAAAAACTGTTTTTT.

Remarks on this clone: One base away lies a much larger clone, so this may be a sequencing read error. V is TRBV20-1 and J is TRBJ1-1; tentative D call: TRBD1 (5 bases). The CDR3 runs to 11 residues. Deletions cut 5 bases from V and 7 bases from J, with 11 bases between. Germline CDR1 DFQATT, CDR2 SNEGSKA (reference sequence). This CDR3 is CSAPLDNEAFF. As DNA, the CDR3 is TGCAGTGCTCCGCTGGACAATGAAGCTTTCTTT.

This clone was picked up many times. The V and J genes are TRBV11-2 and TRBJ2-6; 7 bases line up with TRBD2. V was pared by 2 bases and J by 4 bases, with 8 bases of the junction left unmatched. Germline CDR1 SGHAT, CDR2 FQNNGV. This CDR3 has 17 amino acids. The CDR3 DNA sequence: TGTGCCAGCAGCTTAAGGCCCGGGGGGACCGGGGCCAACGTCCTGACTTTC. Protein sequence: CASSLRPGGTGANVLTF.

This clone was detected ten times or more. The rearrangement joins TRBV20-1 to TRBJ2-7; TRBD2 agrees at 12 bases. Germline V gene sequence: CDR1 DFQATT, CDR2 SNEGSKA (reference sequence). The CDR3 extends over 13 amino acids. The V gene end was trimmed by 6 bases and the J gene end by 6 bases; junction bases not matched to a gene: 6. The CDR3 protein is CSARTSGISEQYF. CDR3 DNA: TGCAGTGCCCGGACTAGCGGGATCAGCGAGCAGTACTTC.

The sample holds a few counts of this clone. A much larger clone sits a single nucleotide away, making a read error possible. Other nucleotide sequences in the sample specify the same CDR3. The chain employs TRBV28 and TRBJ2-1, with no clear D. The CDR3 consists of 13 residues. CDR1 and CDR2 from the germline V gene are MDHEN and SYDVKM. Trimming stripped 6 bases from V and 8 bases from J, with 14 bases between. In DNA form, the CDR3 reads TGTGCCAGCAGCGACTCAAGAATCCATGAGCAGTTCTTC. This translates into CASSDSRIHEQFF.

This clone came up many times. The rearrangement links TRBV6-1 to TRBJ2-2, with 10 bases fitting TRBD1. Germline CDR1 reads MNHNS; CDR2 reads SASEGT. V lost 8 bases, J lost 4 bases, and 7 bases stayed unmatched. This CDR3 is built from 15 residues. The CDR3 DNA sequence: TGTGCCAGCGCTAGGACAGGGGGGAGCACCGGGGAGCTGTTTTTT. As protein: CASARTGGSTGELFF.

Ten or more counts support this clone. Here the CDR3 reads CASSDVTVMNTEAFF. CDR3 nucleotides: TGTGCCAGCAGTGATGTGACAGTCATGAACACTGAAGCTTTCTTT. The chain carries TRBV6-1 and TRBJ1-1; TRBD1 is a possible D gene (5 bases). The CDR3 extends over 15 amino acids. V lost 3 bases, J lost 0 bases, and 11 bases lay in between. The germline CDR1 and CDR2 sequences are MNHNS and SASEGT.

This clone was detected only a few times. The gene calls are TRBV3-1 and TRBJ1-3; D gene uncertain. The CDR3 runs 15 residues. V shed 0 bases and J shed 3 bases, with 9 bases lying between them. Germline V lookup: CDR1 LGHDT, CDR2 YNNKEL (reference sequence). The CDR3 reads CASSQEPARGNTIYF. CDR3 DNA: TGTGCCAGCAGCCAAGAACCAGCTCGTGGAAACACCATATATTTT.